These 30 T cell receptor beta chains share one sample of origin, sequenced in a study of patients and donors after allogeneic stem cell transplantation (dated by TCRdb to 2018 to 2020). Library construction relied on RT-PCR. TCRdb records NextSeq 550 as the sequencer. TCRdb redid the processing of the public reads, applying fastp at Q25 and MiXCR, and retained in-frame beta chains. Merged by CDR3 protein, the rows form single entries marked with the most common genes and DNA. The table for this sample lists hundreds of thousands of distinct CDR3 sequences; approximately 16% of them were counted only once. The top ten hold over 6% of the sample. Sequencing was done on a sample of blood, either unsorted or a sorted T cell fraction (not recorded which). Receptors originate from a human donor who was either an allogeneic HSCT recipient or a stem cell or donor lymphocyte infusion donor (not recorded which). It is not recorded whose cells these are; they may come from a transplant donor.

The CDR3, as DNA: TGCAGCGTAGCCGGGACCAGAAATCAGCCCCAGCATTTT. As protein: CSVAGTRNQPQHF. This chain connects TRBV29-1 to TRBJ1-5, with a possible D match to TRBD1 (5 bases). The CDR3 has 13 amino acids. Germline CDR1 reads SQVTM; CDR2 reads ANQGSEA. V lost 6 bases to trimming and J lost 4 bases, with 13 bases between them.

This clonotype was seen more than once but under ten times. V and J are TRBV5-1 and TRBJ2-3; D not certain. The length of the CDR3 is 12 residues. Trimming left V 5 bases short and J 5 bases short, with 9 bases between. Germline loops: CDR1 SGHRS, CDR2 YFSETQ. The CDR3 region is CASSPNRDTQYF. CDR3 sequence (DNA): TGCGCCAGCAGTCCCAACAGAGATACGCAGTATTTT.

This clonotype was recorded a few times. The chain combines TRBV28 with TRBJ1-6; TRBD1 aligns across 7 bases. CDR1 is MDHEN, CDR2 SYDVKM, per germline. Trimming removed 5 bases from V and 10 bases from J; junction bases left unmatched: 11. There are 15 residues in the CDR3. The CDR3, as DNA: TGTGCCAGCAGTCCCGCGACAGGGACTCGCTCACCCCTCCACTTT. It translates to CASSPATGTRSPLHF.

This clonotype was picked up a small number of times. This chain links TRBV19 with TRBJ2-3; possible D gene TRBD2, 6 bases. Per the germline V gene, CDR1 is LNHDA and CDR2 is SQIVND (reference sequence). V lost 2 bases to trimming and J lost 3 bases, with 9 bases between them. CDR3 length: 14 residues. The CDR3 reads CASSIYGGTDTQYF. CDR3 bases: TGTGCCAGTAGTATATACGGGGGTACAGATACGCAGTATTTT.

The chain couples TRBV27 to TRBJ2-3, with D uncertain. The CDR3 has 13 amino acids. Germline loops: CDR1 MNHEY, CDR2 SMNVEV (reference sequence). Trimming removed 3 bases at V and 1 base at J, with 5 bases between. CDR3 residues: CASSFQRTDTQYF. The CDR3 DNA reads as TGTGCCAGCAGTTTCCAACGCACAGATACGCAGTATTTT.

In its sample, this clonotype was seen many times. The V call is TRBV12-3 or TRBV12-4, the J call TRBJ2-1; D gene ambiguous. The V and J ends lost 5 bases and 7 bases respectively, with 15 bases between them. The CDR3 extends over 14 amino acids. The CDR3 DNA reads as TGTGCCAGCAGTCCCCGACTGGGTTCGAATGAGCAGTTCTTC. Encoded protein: CASSPRLGSNEQFF.

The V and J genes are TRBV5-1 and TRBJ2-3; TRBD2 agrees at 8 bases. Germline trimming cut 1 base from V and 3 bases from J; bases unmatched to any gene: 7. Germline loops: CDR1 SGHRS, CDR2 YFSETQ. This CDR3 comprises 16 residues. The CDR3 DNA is TGCGCCAGCAGCTTGCCTTTACCGGGAGGGACAGATACGCAGTATTTT. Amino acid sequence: CASSLPLPGGTDTQYF.

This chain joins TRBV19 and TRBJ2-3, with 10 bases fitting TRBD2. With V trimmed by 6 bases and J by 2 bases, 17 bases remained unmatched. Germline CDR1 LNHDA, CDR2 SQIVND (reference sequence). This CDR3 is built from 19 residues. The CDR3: CASSPSSGSRTTYTDTQYF. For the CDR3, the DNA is TGTGCCAGTAGCCCATCTAGCGGGAGCCGCACAACTTACACAGATACGCAGTATTTT.

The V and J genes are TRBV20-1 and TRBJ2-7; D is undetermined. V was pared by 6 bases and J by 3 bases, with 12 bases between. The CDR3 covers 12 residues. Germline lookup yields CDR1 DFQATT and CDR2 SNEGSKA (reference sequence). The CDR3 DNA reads TGCAGTGCGCAACCGAATAGCTACGAGCAGTACTTC. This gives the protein CSAQPNSYEQYF.

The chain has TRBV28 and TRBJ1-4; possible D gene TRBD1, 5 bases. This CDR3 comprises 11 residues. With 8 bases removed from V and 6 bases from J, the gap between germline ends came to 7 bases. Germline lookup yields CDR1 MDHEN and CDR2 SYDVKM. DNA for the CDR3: TGTGCCAGCTGGGGGTATGAAAAACTGTTTTTT. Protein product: CASWGYEKLFF.

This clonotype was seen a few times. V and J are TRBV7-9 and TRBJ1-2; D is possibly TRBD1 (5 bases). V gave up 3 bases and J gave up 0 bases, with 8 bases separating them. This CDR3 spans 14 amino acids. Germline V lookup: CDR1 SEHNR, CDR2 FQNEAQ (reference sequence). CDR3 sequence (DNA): TGTGCCAGCAGCTTCGGGGGGTCTAACTATGGCTACACCTTC. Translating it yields CASSFGGSNYGYTF.

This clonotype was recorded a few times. The CDR3 spells CASSRGRQLRNYGYTF. CDR3 DNA: TGTGCCAGCAGTAGGGGCAGACAGCTCCGTAACTATGGCTACACCTTC. V usage is TRBV6-1 and J usage is TRBJ1-2; possibly TRBD1 for D (5 bases). CDR1 is MNHNS and CDR2 is SASEGT in the germline V gene. The V gene lost 5 bases and the J gene lost 1 base, with 17 bases spanning the gap. The length of the CDR3 is 16 residues.

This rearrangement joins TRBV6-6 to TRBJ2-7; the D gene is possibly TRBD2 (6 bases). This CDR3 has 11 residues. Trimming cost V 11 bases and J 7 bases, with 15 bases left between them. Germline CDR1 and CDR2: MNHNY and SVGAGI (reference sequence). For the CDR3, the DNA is TGTGCCGCCGGGACTCCCGGAGAGCAGTACTTC. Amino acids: CAAGTPGEQYF.

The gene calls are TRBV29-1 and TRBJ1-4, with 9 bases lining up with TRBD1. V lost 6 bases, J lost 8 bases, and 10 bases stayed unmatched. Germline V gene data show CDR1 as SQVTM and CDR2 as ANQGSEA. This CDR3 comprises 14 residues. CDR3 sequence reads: CSVGTGREREKLFF. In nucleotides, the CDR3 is TGCAGCGTCGGGACAGGGCGGGAAAGGGAAAAACTGTTTTTT.

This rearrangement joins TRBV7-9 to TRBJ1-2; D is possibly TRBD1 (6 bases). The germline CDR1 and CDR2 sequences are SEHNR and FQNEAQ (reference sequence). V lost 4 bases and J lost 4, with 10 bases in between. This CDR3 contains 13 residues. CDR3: CASSSVQGYGYTF. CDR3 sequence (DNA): TGTGCCAGCAGCTCAGTACAGGGCTATGGCTACACCTTC.

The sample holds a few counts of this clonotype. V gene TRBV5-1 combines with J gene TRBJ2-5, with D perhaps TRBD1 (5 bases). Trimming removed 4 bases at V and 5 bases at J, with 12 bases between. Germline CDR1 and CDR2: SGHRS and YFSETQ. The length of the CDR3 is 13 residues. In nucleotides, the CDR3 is TGCGCCAGCAGCCTCGGACAAGCGGAGACCCAGTACTTC. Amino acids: CASSLGQAETQYF.

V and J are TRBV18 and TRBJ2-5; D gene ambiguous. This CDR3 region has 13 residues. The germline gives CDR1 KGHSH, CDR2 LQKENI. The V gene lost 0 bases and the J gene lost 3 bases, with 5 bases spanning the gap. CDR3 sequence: CASSPPSEETQYF. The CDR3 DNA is TGTGCCAGCTCACCACCGTCTGAAGAGACCCAGTACTTC. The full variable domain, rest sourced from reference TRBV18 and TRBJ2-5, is NAGVMQNPRHLVRRRGQEARLRCSPMKGHSHVYWYRQLPEEGLKFMVYLQKENIIDESGMPKERFSAEFPKEGPSILRIQQVVRGDSAAYFCASSPPSEETQYFGPGTRLLVL.

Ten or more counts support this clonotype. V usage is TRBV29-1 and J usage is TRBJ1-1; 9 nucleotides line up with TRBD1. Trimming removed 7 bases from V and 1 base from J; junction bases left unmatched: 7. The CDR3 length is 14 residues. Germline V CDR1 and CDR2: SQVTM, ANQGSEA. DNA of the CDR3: TGCAGCGGCCGGGACAGGGCAGGGAACACTGAAGCTTTCTTT. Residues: CSGRDRAGNTEAFF.

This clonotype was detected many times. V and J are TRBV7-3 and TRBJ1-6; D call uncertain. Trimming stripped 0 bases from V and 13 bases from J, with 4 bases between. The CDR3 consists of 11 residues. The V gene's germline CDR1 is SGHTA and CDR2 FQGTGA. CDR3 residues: CASSLTLPLHF. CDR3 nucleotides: TGTGCCAGCAGCTTAACTCTTCCCCTCCACTTT.

The CDR3 is CASSVDTGRGRETQYF. The CDR3 bases are TGTGCCAGCAGCGTAGATACAGGACGGGGTCGGGAGACCCAGTACTTC. The chain uses TRBV9 and TRBJ2-5; TRBD1 or TRBD2 may be the D gene (5 bases each). V was shortened by 0 bases and J by 5 bases, with 17 bases between the two germline ends. CDR3 length: 16 residues. The germline V gene has CDR1 SGDLS and CDR2 YYNGEE. Supplemented by reference TRBV9 and TRBJ2-5, the full variable domain reads DSGVTQTPKHLITATGQRVTLRCSPRSGDLSVYWYQQSLDQGLQFLIQYYNGEERAKGNILERFSAQQFPDLHSELNLSSLELGDSALYFCASSVDTGRGRETQYFGPGTRLLVL.

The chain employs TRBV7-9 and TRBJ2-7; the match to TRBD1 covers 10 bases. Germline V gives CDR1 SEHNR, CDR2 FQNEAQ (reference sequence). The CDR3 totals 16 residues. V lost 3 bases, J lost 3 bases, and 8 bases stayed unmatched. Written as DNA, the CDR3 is TGTGCCAGCAGCTTTCAAAGACAGGGGGCCGGCTACGAGCAGTACTTC. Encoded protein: CASSFQRQGAGYEQYF.

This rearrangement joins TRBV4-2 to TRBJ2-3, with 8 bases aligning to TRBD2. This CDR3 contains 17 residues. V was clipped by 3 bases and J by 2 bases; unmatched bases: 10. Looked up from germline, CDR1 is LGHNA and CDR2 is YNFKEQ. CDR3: CASSQSQLAANTDTQYF. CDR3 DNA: TGTGCCAGCAGCCAGAGCCAACTAGCGGCTAACACAGATACGCAGTATTTT.

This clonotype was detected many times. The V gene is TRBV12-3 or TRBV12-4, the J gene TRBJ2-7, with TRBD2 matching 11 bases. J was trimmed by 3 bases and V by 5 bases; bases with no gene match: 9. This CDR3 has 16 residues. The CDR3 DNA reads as TGTGCCAGCAGTGCGCGATCGGGACTAGCGGTCTACGAGCAGTACTTC. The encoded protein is CASSARSGLAVYEQYF.

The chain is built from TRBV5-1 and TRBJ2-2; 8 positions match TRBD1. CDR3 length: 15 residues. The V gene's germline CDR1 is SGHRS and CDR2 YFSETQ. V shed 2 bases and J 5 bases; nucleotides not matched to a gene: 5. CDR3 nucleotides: TGCGCCAGCAGCTTCTCGACAGGGGTTACCGGGGAGCTGTTTTTT. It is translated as CASSFSTGVTGELFF.

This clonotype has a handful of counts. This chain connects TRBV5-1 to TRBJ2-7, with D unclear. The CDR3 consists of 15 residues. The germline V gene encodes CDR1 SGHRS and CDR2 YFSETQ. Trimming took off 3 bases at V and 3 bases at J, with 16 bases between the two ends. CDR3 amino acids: CASSWGPDLVYEQYF. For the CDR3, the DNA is TGCGCCAGCAGCTGGGGTCCGGATTTGGTCTACGAGCAGTACTTC.

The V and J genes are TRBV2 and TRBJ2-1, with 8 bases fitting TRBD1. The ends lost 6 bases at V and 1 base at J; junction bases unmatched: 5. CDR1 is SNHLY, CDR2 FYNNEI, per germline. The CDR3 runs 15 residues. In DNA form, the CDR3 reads TGTGCCAGCAGGGACAGGGAGGTGTCCTACAATGAGCAGTTCTTC. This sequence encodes CASRDREVSYNEQFF.

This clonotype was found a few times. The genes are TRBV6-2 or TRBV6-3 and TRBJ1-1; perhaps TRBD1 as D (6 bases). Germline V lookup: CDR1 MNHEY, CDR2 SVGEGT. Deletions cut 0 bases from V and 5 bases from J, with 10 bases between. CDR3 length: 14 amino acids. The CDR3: CASSYSRGRTEAFF. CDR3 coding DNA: TGTGCCAGCAGTTACTCGCGGGGGCGGACTGAAGCTTTCTTT.

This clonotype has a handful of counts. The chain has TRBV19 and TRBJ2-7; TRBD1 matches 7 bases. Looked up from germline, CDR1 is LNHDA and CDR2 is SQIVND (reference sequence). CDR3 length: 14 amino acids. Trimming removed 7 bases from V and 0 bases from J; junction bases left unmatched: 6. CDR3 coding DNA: TGTGCCAGTAAGAACAGGGGTCCCTCCTACGAGCAGTACTTC. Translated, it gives CASKNRGPSYEQYF.

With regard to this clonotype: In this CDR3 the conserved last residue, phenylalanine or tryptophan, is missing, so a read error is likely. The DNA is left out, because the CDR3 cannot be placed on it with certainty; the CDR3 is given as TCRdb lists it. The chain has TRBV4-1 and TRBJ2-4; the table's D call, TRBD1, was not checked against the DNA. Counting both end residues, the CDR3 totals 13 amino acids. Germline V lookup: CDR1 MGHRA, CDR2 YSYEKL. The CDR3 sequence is CASSQDLGQGPIL.

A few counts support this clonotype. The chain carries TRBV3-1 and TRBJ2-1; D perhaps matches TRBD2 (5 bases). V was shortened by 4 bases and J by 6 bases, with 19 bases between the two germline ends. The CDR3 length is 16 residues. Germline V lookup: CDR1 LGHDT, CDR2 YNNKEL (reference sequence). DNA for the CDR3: TGTGCCAGCAGCCCCAAGAGGAACCCTCGGGGCAATGAGCAGTTCTTC. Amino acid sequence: CASSPKRNPRGNEQFF.